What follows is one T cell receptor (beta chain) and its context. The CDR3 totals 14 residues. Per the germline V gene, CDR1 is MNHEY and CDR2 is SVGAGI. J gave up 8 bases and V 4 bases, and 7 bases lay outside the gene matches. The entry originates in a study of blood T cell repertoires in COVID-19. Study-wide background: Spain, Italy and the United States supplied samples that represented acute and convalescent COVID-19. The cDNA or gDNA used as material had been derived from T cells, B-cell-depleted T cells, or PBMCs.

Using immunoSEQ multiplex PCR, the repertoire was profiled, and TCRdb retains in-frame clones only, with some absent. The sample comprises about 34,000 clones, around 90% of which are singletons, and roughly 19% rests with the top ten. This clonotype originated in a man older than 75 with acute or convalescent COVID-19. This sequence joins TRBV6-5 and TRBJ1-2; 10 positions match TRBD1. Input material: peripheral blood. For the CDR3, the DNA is TGTGCCAGCAGTTCCGTGACAGGGGGCAAAGGCTACACCTTC. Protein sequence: CASSSVTGGKGYTF.